Below, 32 T cell receptor beta chains from the same sample are listed, as sequenced in a study of CD8 T cells in Susac syndrome. Reverse transcription of roughly 0.45 to 1 ug RNA used random hexamers. One entry per CDR3 protein, called by TCRdb with MiXCR from the immunoSEQ multiplex PCR reads. The sample has 130,000 or so distinct CDR3 sequences, about 95% seen once. The specimen was CD4+ T cells from PBMCs. Receptor source: a human donor with multiple sclerosis.

The genes are TRBV29-1 and TRBJ2-1; D not certain. The germline V and J ends were trimmed by 5 bases and 7 bases, with 9 bases remaining between them. The CDR3 contains 11 residues. CDR1 and CDR2 (germline): SQVTM, ANQGSEA. CDR3 sequence reads: CSVLSGNEQFF. CDR3 coding DNA: TGCAGCGTTCTGAGTGGGAATGAGCAGTTCTTC.

The V call is TRBV20-1, the J call TRBJ2-3; unclear D gene. CDR1 DFQATT and CDR2 SNEGSKA come from the germline V gene (reference sequence). Deletions cut 5 bases from V and 0 bases from J, with 9 bases between. The CDR3 consists of 13 residues. The CDR3 protein is CSAAGASTDTQYF. The DNA for the CDR3 is TGCAGTGCTGCTGGAGCTAGCACAGATACGCAGTATTTT.

The genes are TRBV7-2 and TRBJ2-7; a weak D match, TRBD2 (6 bases). Germline V lookup: CDR1 SGHTA, CDR2 FQGNSA. Trimming took off 5 bases at V and 7 bases at J, with 12 bases between the two ends. The CDR3 runs 12 residues. The CDR3 DNA reads as TGTGCCAGCAGCGCCCGGGACTGGGAGCAGTACTTC. It yields the protein CASSARDWEQYF. The full variable domain, its missing parts supplied by reference TRBV7-2 and TRBJ2-7, is GAGVSQSPSNKVTEKGKDVELRCDPISGHTALYWYRQSLGQGLEFLIYFQGNSAPDKSGLPSDRFSAERTGGSVSTLTIQRTQQEDSAVYLCASSARDWEQYFGPGTRLTVT.

Written as DNA, the CDR3 is TGTGCCAGCAGCGCTACACAGGGCTCTGGGGCCAACGTCCTGACTTTC. It encodes CASSATQGSGANVLTF. This chain links TRBV9 with TRBJ2-6, with a possible D match to TRBD1 (6 bases). V lost 3 bases, J lost 0 bases, and 10 bases lay in between. CDR1 and CDR2 (germline): SGDLS, YYNGEE. This CDR3 has 16 amino acids.

The chain has TRBV7-2 and TRBJ2-7; D is possibly TRBD2 (6 bases). Trimming left V 6 bases short and J 2 bases short, with 14 bases between. The CDR3 is made up of 14 amino acids. The germline CDR1 and CDR2 sequences are SGHTA and FQGNSA. The CDR3 region is CASRLGGAPYEQYF. CDR3 DNA: TGTGCCAGCAGACTAGGAGGGGCCCCCTACGAGCAGTACTTC.

This chain joins TRBV30 and TRBJ2-5; 10 bases align to TRBD2. Trimming removed 0 bases from V and 3 bases from J; junction bases left unmatched: 1. Per the germline V gene, CDR1 is GTSNPN and CDR2 is SVGIG (reference sequence). The CDR3 runs 14 residues. The CDR3 bases are TGTGCCTGGAGTGTACTAGCGGGGAAAGAGACCCAGTACTTC. This gives the protein CAWSVLAGKETQYF.

This clonotype was picked up a small number of times. V is TRBV20-1 and J is TRBJ1-2, with D hard to call. The length of the CDR3 is 14 residues. The germline V and J ends were trimmed by 3 bases and 3 bases, with 14 bases remaining between them. CDR1 is DFQATT and CDR2 is SNEGSKA in the germline V gene (reference sequence). In DNA, the CDR3 is TGCAGTGCTAGCAGCCCAGTCGAACACTATGGCTACACCTTC. Translated, it gives CSASSPVEHYGYTF.

This clonotype was observed a handful of times. This chain connects TRBV6-1 to TRBJ1-1; 8 bases match TRBD1. CDR1 is MNHNS, CDR2 SASEGT, per germline. V was pared by 6 bases and J by 1 base, with 10 bases of the junction left unmatched. The CDR3 runs 16 residues. The CDR3 DNA sequence: TGTGCCAGCAGGACCCCGGTCGGGACAGGGAACACTGAAGCTTTCTTT. Amino acid sequence: CASRTPVGTGNTEAFF.

The CDR3 DNA sequence: TGCAGTGCCCCCGTCCCGGGACTAGCGTTGTCAGAGACCCAGTACTTC. It translates to CSAPVPGLALSETQYF. The V and J genes are TRBV20-1 and TRBJ2-5; TRBD2 agrees at 10 bases. Per germline, CDR1 DFQATT and CDR2 SNEGSKA (reference sequence). V gave up 6 bases and J gave up 4 bases; unmatched junction bases: 14. The length of the CDR3 is 16 residues.

V gene TRBV24-1 combines with J gene TRBJ2-1; D gene unclear. This CDR3 is built from 15 residues. Trimming pared 2 bases from V and 4 bases from J, leaving 11 bases between. CDR1 KGHDR and CDR2 SFDVKD come from the germline V gene. The CDR3 loop is CATSDSVRNYNEQFF. The CDR3 DNA follows: TGTGCCACCAGTGATTCCGTTCGGAATTACAATGAGCAGTTCTTC.

The gene calls are TRBV6-5 and TRBJ2-3; D remains unclear. Trimming took 1 base from V and 6 from J, leaving 5 bases between them. CDR1 MNHEY and CDR2 SVGAGI come from the germline V gene. The CDR3 sequence is 12 residues long. The CDR3 is CASSYLGDTQYF. The CDR3 region has the DNA TGTGCCAGCAGTTACTTAGGGGATACGCAGTATTTT.

V is TRBV29-1 and J is TRBJ2-6; 7 nucleotides align to TRBD1. Trimming removed 7 bases from V and 0 bases from J; junction bases left unmatched: 6. The CDR3 contains 15 residues. Germline V gene data show CDR1 as SQVTM and CDR2 as ANQGSEA. CDR3 in amino acids: CSARDSSSGANVLTF. The CDR3 bases are TGCAGCGCCCGGGACAGTAGCTCTGGGGCCAACGTCCTGACTTTC.

The chain couples TRBV20-1 to TRBJ2-5; TRBD1 agrees at 10 bases. Trimming cost V 0 bases and J 6 bases; bases outside gene matches: 7. CDR1 is DFQATT, CDR2 SNEGSKA, per germline (reference sequence). This CDR3 spans 15 amino acids. The CDR3 DNA is TGCAGTGCTAGAGACCCCCGGGACAGGGGAAAGACCCAGTACTTC. It codes for CSARDPRDRGKTQYF.

V gene TRBV3-1 combines with J gene TRBJ2-7; 7 nucleotides align to TRBD2. The CDR3 has 12 residues. Unmatched junction bases numbered 2, after V lost 3 bases and J lost 6 bases. Germline V lookup: CDR1 LGHDT, CDR2 YNNKEL (reference sequence). In DNA, the CDR3 is TGTGCCAGCAGCCATTCGGGGGGCGAGCAGTACTTC. Translation: CASSHSGGEQYF.

The chain has TRBV29-1 and TRBJ1-2; no definite D call. V lost 4 bases and J 0 bases, leaving 6 bases between the germline ends. This CDR3 region has 12 residues. Germline assignment: CDR1 SQVTM and CDR2 ANQGSEA. CDR3 in DNA: TGCAGCGTTGGAGTAACTAACTATGGCTACACCTTC. This gives the protein CSVGVTNYGYTF.

This chain connects TRBV6-1 to TRBJ1-2; maybe TRBD1 (6 bases). This CDR3 region has 13 residues. Trimming removed 5 bases at V and 3 bases at J, with 10 bases between. CDR1 is MNHNS and CDR2 is SASEGT in the germline V gene. The CDR3 DNA reads as TGTGCCAGCAGTCTACAGGGCGACTATGGCTACACCTTC. Protein sequence: CASSLQGDYGYTF.

The CDR3 protein is CASSLTDRPEYF. The DNA of the CDR3 is TGTGCCAGCAGTTTAACAGACCGGCCTGAGTACTTC. The rearrangement uses TRBV12-3 or TRBV12-4 and TRBJ2-7; D is unresolved. The ends were cut back, 2 bases at V and 11 bases at J, with 13 bases in the middle. The CDR3 has 12 residues.

V is TRBV7-2 and J is TRBJ2-7; 12 nucleotides match TRBD1. The CDR3 spans 15 residues. The V gene end was trimmed by 5 bases and the J gene end by 5 bases; junction bases not matched to a gene: 7. The germline gives CDR1 SGHTA, CDR2 FQGNSA. CDR3 amino acids: CASSGRGTGGNEQYF. The CDR3 region has the DNA TGTGCCAGCAGCGGTAGGGGGACAGGGGGCAACGAGCAGTACTTC.

The chain uses TRBV7-2 and TRBJ2-1, with D tentatively TRBD2 (6 bases). This CDR3 has 12 amino acids. V lost 5 bases and J 7 bases, leaving 9 bases between the germline ends. The germline gives CDR1 SGHTA, CDR2 FQGNSA. CDR3 coding DNA: TGTGCCAGCAGCAAACTAGCTAATGAGCAGTTCTTC. This gives the protein CASSKLANEQFF.

The chain carries TRBV7-9 and TRBJ2-5, with D perhaps matching TRBD2 (5 bases). V was shortened by 5 bases and J by 3 bases, with 16 bases between the two germline ends. The length of the CDR3 is 15 residues. In germline, CDR1 is SEHNR, CDR2 FQNEAQ (reference sequence). CDR3 amino acids: CASSAALAGKETQYF. CDR3 sequence (DNA): TGTGCCAGCAGCGCGGCGCTAGCCGGGAAAGAGACCCAGTACTTC.

About this clonotype: The junction and the germline gene differ at one end; a read error may be behind it. The chain joins TRBV19 to TRBJ2-1; the D is unclear. The CDR3 sequence is 15 residues long. Germline V gives CDR1 LNHDA, CDR2 SQIVND (reference sequence). The CDR3 reads CASSIFGSSCNEQFF. DNA for the CDR3: TGTGCCAGTAGTATATTTGGAAGCTCCTGCAATGAGCAGTTCTTC.

V usage is TRBV20-1 and J usage is TRBJ1-5; a weak D match, TRBD1 (6 bases). This CDR3 comprises 16 residues. Per the germline V gene, CDR1 is DFQATT and CDR2 is SNEGSKA (reference sequence). V was cut by 3 bases and J by 5 bases, with 20 bases left in between. CDR3 region: CSASPTAPGAYQPQHF. CDR3 DNA sequence: TGCAGTGCTAGCCCCACAGCCCCAGGGGCCTATCAGCCCCAGCATTTT.

This chain connects TRBV6-2 or TRBV6-3 to TRBJ2-7; 8 nucleotides line up with TRBD1. The CDR3 is 15 amino acids. CDR1 and CDR2 from the germline V gene are MNHEY and SVGEGT. V shed 4 bases and J 2 bases; nucleotides not matched to a gene: 7. CDR3: CASSSRGRGPYEQYF. CDR3 coding DNA: TGTGCCAGCAGTTCCAGGGGGCGCGGGCCCTACGAGCAGTACTTC.

The CDR3 sequence is CAWSGQTSNQPQHF. In nucleotides, the CDR3 is TGTGCCTGGAGCGGACAGACTTCAAATCAGCCCCAGCATTTT. The chain recombines TRBV30 with TRBJ1-5, with D tentatively TRBD1 (6 bases). V shed 3 bases and J shed 4 bases, with 13 bases lying between them. Germline CDR1 reads GTSNPN; CDR2 reads SVGIG (reference sequence). The CDR3 is 14 amino acids.

The chain links TRBV19 to TRBJ2-1, with 8 bases fitting TRBD1. V lost 5 bases and J lost 3; bases outside the gene matches: 6. Germline loops: CDR1 LNHDA, CDR2 SQIVND (reference sequence). The CDR3 has 15 amino acids. In nucleotides, the CDR3 is TGTGCCAGTAGTCCGCGACAGGGGTACTACAATGAGCAGTTCTTC. It yields the protein CASSPRQGYYNEQFF.

This chain links TRBV20-1 with TRBJ2-3; TRBD2 aligns across 11 bases. After removal of 1 base from V and 6 bases from J, the junction contained 3 bases not matched to a gene. The germline V gene has CDR1 DFQATT and CDR2 SNEGSKA (reference sequence). The CDR3 totals 14 residues. The CDR3 coding sequence is TGCAGTGCTAGAGTAGCGGGAGGGCCGGATACGCAGTATTTT. Translated, it gives CSARVAGGPDTQYF.

The V call is TRBV7-2, the J call TRBJ2-3, with TRBD2 matching 8 bases. The CDR3 totals 14 residues. CDR1 SGHTA and CDR2 FQGNSA come from the germline V gene. V was clipped by 5 bases and J by 6 bases; unmatched bases: 7. The CDR3 protein is CASSLGLARDTQYF. For the CDR3, the DNA is TGTGCCAGCAGCCTAGGACTAGCAAGGGATACGCAGTATTTT.

The chain employs TRBV29-1 and TRBJ1-2, with D possibly matching TRBD1 (6 bases). In germline, CDR1 is SQVTM, CDR2 ANQGSEA. The CDR3 extends over 13 amino acids. The V end was cut by 3 bases, the J end by 4 bases, with 12 bases between. CDR3 sequence reads: CSVDWGRSYGYTF. Here the CDR3 DNA reads TGCAGCGTTGATTGGGGGCGTAGCTATGGCTACACCTTC.

The CDR3 DNA reads as TGTGCCAGCAGCTTTCTAGGGGGGAACGAGCAGTACTTC. Protein product: CASSFLGGNEQYF. The chain recombines TRBV12-3 or TRBV12-4 with TRBJ2-7; the D gene could be TRBD1 or TRBD2 (6 bases each). The CDR3 runs 13 residues. Trimming left V 6 bases short and J 5 bases short, with 14 bases between.

The chain joins TRBV9 to TRBJ2-3; D remains unclear. CDR3 length: 13 amino acids. V gave up 4 bases and J gave up 4 bases, with 10 bases separating them. Germline CDR1 and CDR2: SGDLS and YYNGEE. The CDR3 protein is CASSPRVADTQYF. As DNA, the CDR3 is TGTGCCAGCAGCCCAAGGGTCGCAGATACGCAGTATTTT.

The CDR3, as DNA: TGTGCCAGCAGCTTAGGAGGACGGGGGGAGCAGTTCTTC. This translates into CASSLGGRGEQFF. The chain is built from TRBV7-2 and TRBJ2-1, with D possibly TRBD2 on 6 matching bases. This CDR3 contains 13 residues. CDR1 is SGHTA and CDR2 is FQGNSA in the germline V gene. V dropped 1 base and J dropped 10 bases, with 11 bases sitting between them.

The chain employs TRBV2 and TRBJ1-5; 9 nucleotides align to TRBD1. The CDR3 has 15 residues. V shed 3 bases and J 2 bases; nucleotides not matched to a gene: 2. Germline loops: CDR1 SNHLY, CDR2 FYNNEI. Here the CDR3 reads CASSEDRGRNQPQHF. The CDR3, as DNA: TGTGCCAGCAGTGAGGACAGGGGTCGCAATCAGCCCCAGCATTTT.